The TCR beta chain under discussion was sequenced for a study of T cell responses to AZD1222 COVID-19 vaccine. Study background: Some second doses came at about 4 weeks and others at about 12 weeks; these were pooled.

This table comes from immunoSEQ multiplex PCR, and its TCRdb copy is limited to in-frame clones, with some not included. The sample lists around 110,000 clones, 80% to 90% occurring once. V lost 0 bases and J lost 0, with 9 bases in between. This CDR3 region has 15 residues. CDR1 SGHNT and CDR2 YYREEE come from the germline V gene (reference sequence). This clone was recorded a few times. This clonotype was obtained from an adult in good health. Sequenced here: peripheral blood, sampled on day 0 of AZD1222 vaccination. This chain connects TRBV5-4 to TRBJ1-1; D is possibly TRBD1 (5 bases). CDR3: CASSLVTAMNTEAFF. The CDR3 region has the DNA TGTGCCAGCAGCTTGGTGACAGCAATGAACACTGAAGCTTTCTTT.